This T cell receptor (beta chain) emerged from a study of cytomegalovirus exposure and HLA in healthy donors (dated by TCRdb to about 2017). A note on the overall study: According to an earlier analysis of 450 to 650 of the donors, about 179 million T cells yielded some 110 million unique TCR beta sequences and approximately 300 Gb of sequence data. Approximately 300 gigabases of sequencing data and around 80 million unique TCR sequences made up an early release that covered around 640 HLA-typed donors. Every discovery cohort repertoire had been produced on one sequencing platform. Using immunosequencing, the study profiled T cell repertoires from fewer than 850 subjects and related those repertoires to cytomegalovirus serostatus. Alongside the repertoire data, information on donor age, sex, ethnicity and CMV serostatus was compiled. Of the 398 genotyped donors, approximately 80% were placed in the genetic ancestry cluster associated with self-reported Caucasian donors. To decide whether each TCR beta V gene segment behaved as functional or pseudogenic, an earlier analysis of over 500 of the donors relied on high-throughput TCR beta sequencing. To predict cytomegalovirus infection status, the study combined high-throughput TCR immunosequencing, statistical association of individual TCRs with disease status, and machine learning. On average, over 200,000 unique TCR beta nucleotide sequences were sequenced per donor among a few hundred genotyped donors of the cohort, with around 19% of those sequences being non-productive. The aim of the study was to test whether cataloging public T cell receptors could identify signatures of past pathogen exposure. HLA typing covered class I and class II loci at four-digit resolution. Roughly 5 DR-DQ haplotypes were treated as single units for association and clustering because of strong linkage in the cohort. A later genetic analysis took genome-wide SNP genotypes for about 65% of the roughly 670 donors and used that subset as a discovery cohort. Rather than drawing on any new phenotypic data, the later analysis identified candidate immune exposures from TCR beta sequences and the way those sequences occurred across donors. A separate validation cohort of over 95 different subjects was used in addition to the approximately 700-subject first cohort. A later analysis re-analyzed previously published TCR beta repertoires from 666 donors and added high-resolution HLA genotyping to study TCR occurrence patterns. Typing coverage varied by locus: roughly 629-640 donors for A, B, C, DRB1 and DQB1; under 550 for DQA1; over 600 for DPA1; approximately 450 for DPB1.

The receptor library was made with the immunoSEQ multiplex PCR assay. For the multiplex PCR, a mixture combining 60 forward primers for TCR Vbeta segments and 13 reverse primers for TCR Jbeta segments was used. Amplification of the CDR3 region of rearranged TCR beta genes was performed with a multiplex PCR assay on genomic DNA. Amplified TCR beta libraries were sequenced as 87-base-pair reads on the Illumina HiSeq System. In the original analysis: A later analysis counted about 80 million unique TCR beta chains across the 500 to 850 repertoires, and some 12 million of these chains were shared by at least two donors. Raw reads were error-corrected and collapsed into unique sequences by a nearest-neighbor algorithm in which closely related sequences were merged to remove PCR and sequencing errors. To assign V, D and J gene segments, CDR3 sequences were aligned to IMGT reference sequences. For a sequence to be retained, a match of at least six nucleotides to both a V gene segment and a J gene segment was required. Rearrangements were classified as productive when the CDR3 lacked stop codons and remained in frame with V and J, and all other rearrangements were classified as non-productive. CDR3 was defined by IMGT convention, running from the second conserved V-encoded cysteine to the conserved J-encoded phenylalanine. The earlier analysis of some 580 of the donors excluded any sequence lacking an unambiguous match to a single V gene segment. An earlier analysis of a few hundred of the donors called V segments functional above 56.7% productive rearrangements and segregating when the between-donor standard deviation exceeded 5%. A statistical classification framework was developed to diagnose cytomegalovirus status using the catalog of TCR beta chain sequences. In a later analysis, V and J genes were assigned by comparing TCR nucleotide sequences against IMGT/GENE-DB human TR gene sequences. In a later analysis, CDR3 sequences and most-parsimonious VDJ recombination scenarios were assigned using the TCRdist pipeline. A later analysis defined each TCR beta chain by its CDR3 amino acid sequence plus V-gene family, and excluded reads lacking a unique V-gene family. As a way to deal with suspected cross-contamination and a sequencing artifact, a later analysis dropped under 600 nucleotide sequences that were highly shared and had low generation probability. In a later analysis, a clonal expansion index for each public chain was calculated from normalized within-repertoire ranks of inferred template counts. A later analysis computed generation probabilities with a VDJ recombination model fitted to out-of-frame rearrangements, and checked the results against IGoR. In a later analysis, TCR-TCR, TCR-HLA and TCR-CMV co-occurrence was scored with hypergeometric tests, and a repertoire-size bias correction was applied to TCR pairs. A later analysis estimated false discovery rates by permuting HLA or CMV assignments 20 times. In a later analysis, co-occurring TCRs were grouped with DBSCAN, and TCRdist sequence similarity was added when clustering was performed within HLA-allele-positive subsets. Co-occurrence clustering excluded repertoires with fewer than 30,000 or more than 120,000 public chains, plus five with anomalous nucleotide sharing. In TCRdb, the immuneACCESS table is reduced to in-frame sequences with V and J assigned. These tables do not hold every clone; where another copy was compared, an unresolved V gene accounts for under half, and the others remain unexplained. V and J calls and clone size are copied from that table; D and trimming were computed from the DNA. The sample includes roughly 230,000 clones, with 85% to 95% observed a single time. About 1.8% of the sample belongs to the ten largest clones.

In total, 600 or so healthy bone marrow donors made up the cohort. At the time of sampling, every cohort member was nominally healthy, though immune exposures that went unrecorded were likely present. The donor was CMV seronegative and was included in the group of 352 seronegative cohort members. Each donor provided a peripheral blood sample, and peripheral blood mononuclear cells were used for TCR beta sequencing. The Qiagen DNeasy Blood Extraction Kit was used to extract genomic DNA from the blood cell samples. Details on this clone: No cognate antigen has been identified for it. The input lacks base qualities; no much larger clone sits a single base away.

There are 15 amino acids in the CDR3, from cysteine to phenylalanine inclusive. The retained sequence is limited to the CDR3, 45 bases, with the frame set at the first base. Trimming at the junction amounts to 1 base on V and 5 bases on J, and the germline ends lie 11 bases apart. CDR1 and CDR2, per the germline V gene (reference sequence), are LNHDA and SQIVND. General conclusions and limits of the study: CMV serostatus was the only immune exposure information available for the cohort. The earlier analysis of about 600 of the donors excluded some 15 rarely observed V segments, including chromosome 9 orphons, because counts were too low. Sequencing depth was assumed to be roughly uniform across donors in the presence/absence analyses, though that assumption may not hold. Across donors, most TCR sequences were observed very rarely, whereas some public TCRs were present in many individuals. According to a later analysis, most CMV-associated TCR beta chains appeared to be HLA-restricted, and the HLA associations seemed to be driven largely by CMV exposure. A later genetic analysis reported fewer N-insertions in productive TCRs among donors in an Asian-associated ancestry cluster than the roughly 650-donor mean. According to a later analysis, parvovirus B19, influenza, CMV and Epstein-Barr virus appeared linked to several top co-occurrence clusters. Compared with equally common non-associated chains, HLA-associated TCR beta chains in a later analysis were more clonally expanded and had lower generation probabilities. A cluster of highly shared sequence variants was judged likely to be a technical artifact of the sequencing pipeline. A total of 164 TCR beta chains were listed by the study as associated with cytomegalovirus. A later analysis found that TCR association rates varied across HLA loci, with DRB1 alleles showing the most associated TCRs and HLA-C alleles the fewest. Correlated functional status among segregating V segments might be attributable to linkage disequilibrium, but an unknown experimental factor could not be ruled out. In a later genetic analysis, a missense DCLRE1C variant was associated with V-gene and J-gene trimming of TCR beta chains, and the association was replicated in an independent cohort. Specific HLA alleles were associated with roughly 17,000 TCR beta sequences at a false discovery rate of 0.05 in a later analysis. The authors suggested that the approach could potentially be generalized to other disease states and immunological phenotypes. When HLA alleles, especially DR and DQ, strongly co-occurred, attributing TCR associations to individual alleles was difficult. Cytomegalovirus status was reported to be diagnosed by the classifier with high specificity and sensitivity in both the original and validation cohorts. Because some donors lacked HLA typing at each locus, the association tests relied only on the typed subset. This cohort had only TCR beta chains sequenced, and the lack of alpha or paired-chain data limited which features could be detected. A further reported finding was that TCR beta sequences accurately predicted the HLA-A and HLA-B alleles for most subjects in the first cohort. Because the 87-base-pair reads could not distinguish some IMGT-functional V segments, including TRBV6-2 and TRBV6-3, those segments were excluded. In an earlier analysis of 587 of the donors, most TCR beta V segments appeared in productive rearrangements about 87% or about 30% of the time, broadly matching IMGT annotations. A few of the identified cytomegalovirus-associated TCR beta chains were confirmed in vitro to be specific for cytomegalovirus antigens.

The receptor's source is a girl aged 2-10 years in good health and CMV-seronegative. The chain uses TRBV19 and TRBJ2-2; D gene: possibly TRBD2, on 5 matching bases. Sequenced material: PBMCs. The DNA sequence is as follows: TGTGCCAGTAGTATAGCCAGCGGAGATACCGGGGAGCTGTTTTTT. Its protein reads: CASSIASGDTGELFF.